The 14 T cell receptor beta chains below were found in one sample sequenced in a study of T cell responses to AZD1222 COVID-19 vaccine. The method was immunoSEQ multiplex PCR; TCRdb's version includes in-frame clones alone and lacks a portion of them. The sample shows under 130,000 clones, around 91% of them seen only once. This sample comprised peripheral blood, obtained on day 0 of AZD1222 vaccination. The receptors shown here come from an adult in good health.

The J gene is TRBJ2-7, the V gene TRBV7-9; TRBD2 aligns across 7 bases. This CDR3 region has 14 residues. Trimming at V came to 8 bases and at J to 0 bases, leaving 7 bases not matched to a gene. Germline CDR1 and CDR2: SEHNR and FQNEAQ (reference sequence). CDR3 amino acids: CASGSGGSSYEQYF. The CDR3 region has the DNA TGTGCCAGCGGGTCCGGGGGGAGCTCCTACGAGCAGTACTTC.

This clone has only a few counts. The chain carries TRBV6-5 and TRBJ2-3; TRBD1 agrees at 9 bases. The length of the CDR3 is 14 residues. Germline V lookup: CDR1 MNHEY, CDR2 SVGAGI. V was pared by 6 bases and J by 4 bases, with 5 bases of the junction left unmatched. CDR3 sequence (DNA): TGTGCCAGCAGAAGAGGACAGGGGCCAGATACGCAGTATTTT. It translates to CASRRGQGPDTQYF.

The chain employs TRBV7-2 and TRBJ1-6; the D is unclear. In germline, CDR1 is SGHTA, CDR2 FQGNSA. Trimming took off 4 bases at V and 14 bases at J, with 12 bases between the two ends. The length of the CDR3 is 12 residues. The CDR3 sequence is CASSSSRGSLHF. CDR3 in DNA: TGTGCCAGCAGCTCCTCGAGAGGGTCCCTCCACTTT.

This chain's CDR3 is CAWVDRGRPNTEAFF. DNA of the CDR3: TGTGCCTGGGTTGACAGGGGGCGACCTAACACTGAAGCTTTCTTT. V and J are TRBV30 and TRBJ1-1, with 10 bases that match TRBD1. CDR1 is GTSNPN, CDR2 SVGIG, per germline (reference sequence). The CDR3 is 15 residues long. Trimming removed 5 bases from V and 2 bases from J; junction bases left unmatched: 8.

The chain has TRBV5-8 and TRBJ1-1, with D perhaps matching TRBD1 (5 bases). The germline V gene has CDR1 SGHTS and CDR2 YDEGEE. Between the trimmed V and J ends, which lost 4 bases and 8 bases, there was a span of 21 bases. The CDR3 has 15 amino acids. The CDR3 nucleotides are TGTGCCAGCAGCCAAGGGACGGCATCCAAGATAGAAGCTTTCTTT. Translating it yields CASSQGTASKIEAFF.

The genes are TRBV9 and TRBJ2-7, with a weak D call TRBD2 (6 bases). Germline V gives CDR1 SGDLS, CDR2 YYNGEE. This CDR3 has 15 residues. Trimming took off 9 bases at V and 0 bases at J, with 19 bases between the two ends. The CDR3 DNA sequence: TGTGCCACCAACCCCGGGACTTTGAGCTCCTACGAGCAGTACTTC. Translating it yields CATNPGTLSSYEQYF.

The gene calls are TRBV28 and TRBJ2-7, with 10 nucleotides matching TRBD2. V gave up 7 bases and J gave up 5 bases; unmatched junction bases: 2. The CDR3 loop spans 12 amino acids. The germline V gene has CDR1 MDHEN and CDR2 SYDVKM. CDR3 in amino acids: CASTSGRHEQYF. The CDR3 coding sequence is TGTGCCAGCACTAGCGGGAGACACGAGCAGTACTTC.

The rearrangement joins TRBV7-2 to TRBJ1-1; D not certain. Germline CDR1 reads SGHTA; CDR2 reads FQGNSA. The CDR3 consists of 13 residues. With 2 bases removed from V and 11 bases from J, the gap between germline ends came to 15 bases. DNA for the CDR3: TGTGCCAGCAGCTTAACTGGTAGCCGCAGGGCTTTCTTT. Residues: CASSLTGSRRAFF.

In nucleotides, the CDR3 is TGTGCCTGGAGTGACGGAGGAAACACCATATATTTT. It translates to CAWSDGGNTIYF. V is TRBV30 and J is TRBJ1-3, with D unclear. Trimming cost V 1 base and J 4 bases, with 5 bases left between them. This CDR3 is built from 12 residues. Germline V gene data show CDR1 as GTSNPN and CDR2 as SVGIG (reference sequence).

The CDR3 DNA follows: TGTGCCAGCAGCATTGGGACAGCGAACACTGAAGCTTTCTTT. Protein sequence: CASSIGTANTEAFF. The chain combines TRBV5-6 with TRBJ1-1; 7 positions agree with TRBD1. Germline lookup yields CDR1 SGHDT and CDR2 YYEEEE. This CDR3 is 14 amino acids long. Trimming removed 4 bases from V and 1 base from J; junction bases left unmatched: 4.

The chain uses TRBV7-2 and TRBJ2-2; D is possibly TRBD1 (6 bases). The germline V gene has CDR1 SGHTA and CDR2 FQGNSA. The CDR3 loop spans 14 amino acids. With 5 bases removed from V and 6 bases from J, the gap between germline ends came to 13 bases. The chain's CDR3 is CASSPRQDPGELFF. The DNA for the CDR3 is TGTGCCAGCAGCCCCCGACAGGATCCCGGGGAGCTGTTTTTT.

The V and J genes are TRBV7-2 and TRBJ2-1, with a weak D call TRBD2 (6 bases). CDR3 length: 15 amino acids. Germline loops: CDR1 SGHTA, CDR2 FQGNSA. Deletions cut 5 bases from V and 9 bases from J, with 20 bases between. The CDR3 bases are TGTGCCAGCAGCCCGGCGGGGACCCCTGGGGGTGAGCAGTTCTTC. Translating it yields CASSPAGTPGGEQFF.

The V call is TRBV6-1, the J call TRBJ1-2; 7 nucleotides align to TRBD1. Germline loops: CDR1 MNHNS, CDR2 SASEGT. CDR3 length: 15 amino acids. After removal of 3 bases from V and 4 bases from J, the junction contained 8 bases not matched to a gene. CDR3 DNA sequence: TGTGCCAGCAGTGAGGGGGACAGAGGAGCCTATGGCTACACCTTC. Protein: CASSEGDRGAYGYTF.

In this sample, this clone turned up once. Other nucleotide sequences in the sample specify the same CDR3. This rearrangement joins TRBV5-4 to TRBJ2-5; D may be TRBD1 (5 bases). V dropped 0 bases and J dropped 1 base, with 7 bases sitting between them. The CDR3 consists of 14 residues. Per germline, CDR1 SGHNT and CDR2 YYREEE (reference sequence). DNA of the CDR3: TGTGCCAGCAGCTTGGGAAGGGGCCAAGAGACCCAGTACTTC. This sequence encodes CASSLGRGQETQYF.